Listed below are T cell receptor beta chains from one sample, sequenced in a study of cytomegalovirus exposure and HLA in healthy donors. Libraries were prepared by immunoSEQ multiplex PCR; TCRdb keeps only in-frame clonotypes and omits some of them. This repertoire shows approximately 75,000 clones, under 85% found once; its top ten account for approximately 10%. The specimen was PBMCs. The receptors derive from a woman in her sixties or seventies in good health and CMV-seropositive. Both conserved end residues are part of each CDR3. A D gene is named only where the DNA matches it firmly. Expanded clones get a size class; other rows say once, few or many, or leave the size out.

abundance,len,d_gene,j_gene,v_gene,CDR3aa,CDR3nt
.,14,.,TRBJ1-5,TRBV5-8,CASSTARTGQPQHF,TGTGCCAGCAGCACCGCGAGGACGGGACAGCCCCAGCATTTT
.,16,TRBD1,TRBJ2-2,TRBV5-1,CASSVGTGILTGELFF,TGCGCCAGCAGCGTAGGGACAGGGATTTTGACCGGGGAGCTGTTTTTT
.,13,.,TRBJ1-3,TRBV5-1,CASTPGIGNTIYF,TGCGCCAGCACCCCCGGGATTGGAAACACCATATATTTT
.,16,TRBD1,TRBJ2-3,TRBV9,CASSVGGGQGGDTQYF,TGTGCCAGCAGCGTAGGAGGGGGACAGGGAGGAGATACGCAGTATTTT
.,12,.,TRBJ1-2,TRBV5-1,CASSLSEGGYTF,TGCGCCAGCAGCTTGTCTGAGGGTGGCTACACCTTC
.,13,.,TRBJ1-6,TRBV7-3,CASSWGDNSPLHF,TGTGCCAGCAGCTGGGGAGATAATTCACCCCTCCACTTT
.,14,.,TRBJ1-2,TRBV2,CASSEKKGGGRYTF,TGTGCCAGCAGTGAAAAAAAGGGGGGAGGGAGGTACACCTTC
.,14,.,TRBJ1-5,TRBV7-9,CASSLDNSNQPQHF,TGTGCCAGCAGCTTAGATAATAGCAATCAGCCCCAGCATTTT
.,14,.,TRBJ1-2,TRBV15,CATSREGGTYGYTF,TGTGCCACCAGCAGAGAAGGGGGAACCTATGGCTACACCTTC
.,16,TRBD2,TRBJ2-2,TRBV4-2,CASSQVGASGDGELFF,TGTGCCAGCAGCCAAGTTGGAGCTAGCGGGGACGGGGAGCTGTTTTTT
.,12,.,TRBJ1-2,TRBV19,CASSITGYGYTF,TGTGCCAGTAGTATTACAGGGTACGGCTACACCTTC
.,17,.,TRBJ2-6,TRBV28,CASSKLTGRAGANVLTF,TGTGCCAGCAGTAAATTAACAGGGAGGGCAGGGGCCAACGTCCTGACTTTC
.,16,.,TRBJ1-5,TRBV7-2,CASSSNPTGMSQPQHF,TGTGCCAGCAGCTCCAACCCCACAGGGATGAGTCAGCCCCAGCATTTT
.,13,.,TRBJ1-3,TRBV30,CAWTVASGNTIYF,TGTGCCTGGACAGTAGCCTCTGGAAACACCATATATTTT
once,12,.,TRBJ1-4,TRBV28,CASRAHGEKLFF,TGTGCCAGCAGGGCCCATGGTGAAAAACTGTTTTTT
.,14,TRBD1,TRBJ2-7,TRBV27,CASSIKRTGYEQYF,TGTGCCAGCAGTATTAAACGGACAGGCTACGAGCAGTACTTC
.,14,TRBD1,TRBJ1-1,TRBV5-5,CASSGGQANTEAFF,TGTGCCAGCAGCGGCGGACAGGCGAACACTGAAGCTTTCTTT
.,16,TRBD1,TRBJ2-3,TRBV5-1,CASSFRQGWGTDTQYF,TGCGCCAGCAGCTTTCGACAGGGCTGGGGCACAGATACGCAGTATTTT
.,15,TRBD2,TRBJ2-1,TRBV7-3,CASSLGGTSGNEQFF,TGTGCCAGCAGCTTGGGTGGGACTAGTGGCAATGAGCAGTTCTTC
few,15,.,TRBJ1-4,TRBV10-3,CAISESRATNEKLFF,TGTGCCATCAGTGAGTCGAGGGCAACTAATGAAAAACTGTTTTTT
medium-sized,13,.,TRBJ1-2,TRBV4-1,CASSHGHYYGYTF,TGCGCCAGCAGCCACGGACACTACTATGGCTACACCTTC
.,15,.,TRBJ1-2,TRBV6-1,CASSVEGERRYGYTF,TGTGCCAGCAGTGTAGAGGGGGAAAGAAGGTATGGCTACACCTTC
.,13,TRBD1,TRBJ2-5,TRBV5-1,CASSRDSQETQYF,TGCGCCAGCAGTCGGGACAGCCAAGAGACCCAGTACTTC
once,13,.,TRBJ1-1,TRBV2,CASSSSMNTEAFF,TGTGCCAGCAGTTCGAGCATGAACACTGAAGCTTTCTTT
.,13,.,TRBJ1-1,TRBV7-9,CASSTNPGTEAFF,TGTGCCAGCAGCACAAACCCGGGCACTGAAGCTTTCTTT
.,16,.,TRBJ1-1,TRBV4-1,CASSQDGGGWNTEAFF,TGCGCCAGCAGCCAAGATGGGGGAGGGTGGAACACTGAAGCTTTCTTT
.,15,TRBD1,TRBJ1-6,TRBV6-6,CASSYSWTGNSPLHF,TGTGCCAGCAGTTACTCGTGGACAGGCAATTCACCCCTCCACTTT
.,18,TRBD1,TRBJ1-5,TRBV19,CASSGGGTGLAGNQPQHF,TGTGCCAGTAGTGGGGGGGGGACAGGCCTTGCGGGCAATCAGCCCCAGCATTTT
.,15,.,TRBJ1-4,TRBV7-2,CASRQQTATNEKLFF,TGTGCCAGCAGGCAACAGACAGCAACTAATGAAAAACTGTTTTTT
.,16,TRBD2,TRBJ2-7,TRBV5-1,CASSLTLTSGGYEQYF,TGCGCCAGCAGCTTGACCCTGACTAGCGGGGGCTACGAGCAGTACTTC
.,16,TRBD2,TRBJ2-1,TRBV10-1,CASSEHVAGGRNEQFF,TGCGCCAGCAGTGAACATGTAGCGGGGGGGCGCAATGAGCAGTTCTTC
.,13,TRBD1,TRBJ2-7,TRBV27,CASSTGQVYEQYF,TGTGCCAGCAGTACCGGACAGGTCTACGAGCAGTACTTC
.,15,.,TRBJ1-1,TRBV6-5,CASSSETALNTEAFF,TGTGCCAGCAGTTCCGAGACAGCACTGAACACTGAAGCTTTCTTT
.,14,.,TRBJ1-4,TRBV30,CAWSSQVGGEKLFF,TGTGCCTGGAGTTCACAGGTGGGGGGTGAAAAACTGTTTTTT
once,13,.,TRBJ1-5,TRBV19,CASSDRFNQPQHF,TGTGCCAGTAGCGACAGGTTCAATCAGCCCCAGCATTTT
.,14,.,TRBJ1-4,TRBV30,CAWIGGGASEKLFF,TGTGCCTGGATCGGCGGAGGGGCGAGTGAAAAACTGTTTTTT
.,19,TRBD2,TRBJ2-1,TRBV7-9,CASSPGTSGAGGSYNEQFF,TGTGCCAGCAGCCCCGGGACTAGCGGGGCCGGAGGCTCCTACAATGAGCAGTTCTTC
.,12,.,TRBJ1-1,TRBV30,CAWSDPGTEAFF,TGTGCCTGGAGTGATCCAGGGACTGAAGCTTTCTTT
.,14,.,TRBJ1-2,TRBV4-1,CASSQSGNMYGYTF,TGCGCCAGCAGCCAATCCGGGAACATGTATGGCTACACCTTC
.,14,TRBD1,TRBJ1-3,TRBV18,CASSQGQGGNTIYF,TGTGCCAGCTCCCAAGGACAGGGTGGAAACACCATATATTTT
.,13,.,TRBJ2-5,TRBV5-4,CASSLGQQETQYF,TGTGCCAGCAGCTTGGGACAGCAAGAGACCCAGTACTTC
few,15,.,TRBJ1-4,TRBV4-1,CASSQGIQVNEKLFF,TGCGCCAGCAGCCAAGGTATACAGGTTAATGAAAAACTGTTTTTT
.,16,.,TRBJ2-5,TRBV2,CASTEQGILYQETQYF,TGTGCCAGCACTGAACAGGGCATCCTGTACCAAGAGACCCAGTACTTC
.,14,TRBD1,TRBJ1-2,TRBV5-6,CASSWRLEGAGYTF,TGTGCCAGCAGCTGGAGGTTGGAGGGGGCTGGCTACACCTTC
.,15,.,TRBJ2-7,TRBV6-5,CASSYSAGETYEQYF,TGTGCCAGCAGTTACTCCGCAGGGGAAACCTACGAGCAGTACTTC
.,13,.,TRBJ2-7,TRBV11-2,CASSLVGAQEQYF,TGTGCCAGCAGCTTAGTGGGGGCGCAAGAGCAGTACTTC
.,15,TRBD1,TRBJ1-5,TRBV30,CAWSYSGGGNQPQHF,TGTGCCTGGAGTTATTCAGGGGGAGGTAATCAGCCCCAGCATTTT
.,13,TRBD1,TRBJ2-2,TRBV6-1,CASGTVNTGELFF,TGTGCCAGCGGGACAGTTAACACCGGGGAGCTGTTTTTT
.,14,.,TRBJ2-7,TRBV5-1,CASSADLSSYEQYF,TGCGCCAGCAGCGCAGACTTGAGCTCCTACGAGCAGTACTTC
once,13,TRBD1,TRBJ1-2,TRBV19,CASRQTGEDGYTF,TGTGCCAGTAGGCAGACAGGGGAGGATGGCTACACCTTC
.,16,TRBD1,TRBJ1-3,TRBV18,CASSPGDRASGNTIYF,TGTGCCAGCTCACCAGGGGACAGGGCCTCTGGAAACACCATATATTTT
.,13,TRBD1,TRBJ1-1,TRBV5-1,CASSSTGTPEAFF,TGCGCCAGCAGCTCGACAGGGACCCCTGAAGCTTTCTTT
.,15,.,TRBJ2-7,TRBV5-4,CASSLVGTVFYEQYF,TGTGCCAGCAGCTTGGTCGGCACAGTGTTCTACGAGCAGTACTTC
.,13,.,TRBJ2-1,TRBV6-6,CASSPGSHNEQFF,TGTGCCAGCAGTCCAGGGTCCCACAATGAGCAGTTCTTC
.,16,TRBD1,TRBJ2-7,TRBV4-1,CASSRIPGQLLGEQYF,TGCGCCAGCAGCCGGATTCCGGGACAGCTTTTAGGGGAGCAGTACTTC
.,16,TRBD1,TRBJ1-4,TRBV4-1,CASSQTGDRGWEKLFF,TGCGCCAGCAGCCAAACCGGGGACAGGGGATGGGAAAAACTGTTTTTT
.,11,.,TRBJ1-1,TRBV30,CAYLIWTEAFF,TGTGCCTACTTGATCTGGACTGAAGCTTTCTTT
.,13,TRBD1,TRBJ1-1,TRBV28,CASRTQGYTEAFF,TGTGCCAGCAGAACACAGGGGTACACTGAAGCTTTCTTT